The T cell receptor (beta chain) under discussion was sequenced for a study of CD4+ T cells in melanoma. Overall study results and limits: In melanoma, neoantigen-specific CD4+ T cells reportedly differed in differentiation state. A reported correlation linked neoantigen-specific CD4+ T cells to CD8+, macrophage and B cell function.

Assay used: immunoSEQ multiplex PCR; TCRdb lists only in-frame clones, some missing. Here the sample spans 11,000 to 15,000 clones, around 68% being singletons. CDR3 length: 18 residues. CDR1 MNHEY and CDR2 SMNVEV come from the germline V gene (reference sequence). Trimming removed 0 bases from V and 0 bases from J; junction bases left unmatched: 5. This clone came up once. What it binds is unknown. The sequencing sample was made of cells from a culture (not recorded whether cultured in vitro). The sequence came from a human donor with melanoma. V usage is TRBV27 and J usage is TRBJ1-1; 12 positions match TRBD1. The CDR3 loop is CASSLSGTGGPMNTEAFF. CDR3 sequence (DNA): TGTGCCAGCAGTTTATCGGGGACAGGGGGCCCGATGAACACTGAAGCTTTCTTT.